A selection of T cell receptor beta chains follows, all from one sample in a study of T-cell reconstitution after alpha-beta-depleted transplantation in children. One entry per CDR3 protein results from TCRdb running MiXCR on the PCR reads. The sample yields some 600,000 distinct CDR3 sequences, over 10% seen once. The sample consisted of PBMCs, mostly from graft donor cells, taken 360 days after TCRalphabeta/CD19-depleted stem cell transplant. These receptors were collected from a male patient under 18 who had a stem cell transplant for acute myeloid leukemia, so the T cells may come from the graft donor. Both conserved end residues are part of each CDR3. The order of the fields is V gene, clone size, J gene, D gene, CDR3 DNA, CDR3 protein. A D gene is named only where the DNA matches it firmly. Clone size is given for some rows only: seen once, a few or many times, or a class if the clone is expanded.

v_call: TRBV4-3; clone_size: few; j_call: TRBJ2-3; d_call: TRBD2; cdr3_nt: TGCGCCAGCAGCCAAGATCGTGGAGAGGGGAGGGTTTCAGATACGCAGTATTTT; cdr3_aa: CASSQDRGEGRVSDTQYF
v_call: TRBV15; clone_size: many; j_call: TRBJ2-3; d_call: .; cdr3_nt: TGTGCCACCAGCAGAGATCGTCTAGTGGGAATAGATACGCAGTATTTT; cdr3_aa: CATSRDRLVGIDTQYF
v_call: TRBV7-6; clone_size: .; j_call: TRBJ2-5; d_call: .; cdr3_nt: TGTGCCAGCAGCTTAGAGGGCCCCCTTAAGGAGACCCAGTACTTC; cdr3_aa: CASSLEGPLKETQYF
v_call: TRBV28; clone_size: .; j_call: TRBJ1-5; d_call: TRBD1; cdr3_nt: TGTGCCAGCAGTGACAGGGGGCCCCAGCATTTT; cdr3_aa: CASSDRGPQHF
v_call: TRBV28; clone_size: .; j_call: TRBJ2-7; d_call: .; cdr3_nt: TGTGCCAGCTCATTTCGGCTAAGCTCCTACGAGCAGTACTTC; cdr3_aa: CASSFRLSSYEQYF
v_call: TRBV5-5; clone_size: .; j_call: TRBJ2-3; d_call: .; cdr3_nt: TGTGCCAGCAGCTTGGGGCTATTTTCTAACACAGATACGCAGTATTTT; cdr3_aa: CASSLGLFSNTDTQYF
v_call: TRBV12-3/TRBV12-4; clone_size: .; j_call: TRBJ2-5; d_call: TRBD1; cdr3_nt: TGTGCCAGTGGGAGACAGGGGGGAGGAGAGACCCAGTACTTC; cdr3_aa: CASGRQGGGETQYF
v_call: TRBV28; clone_size: .; j_call: TRBJ2-5; d_call: .; cdr3_nt: TGTGCCAGCAGTTGGTATCAGACCCAGTACTTC; cdr3_aa: CASSWYQTQYF
v_call: TRBV7-6; clone_size: .; j_call: TRBJ2-7; d_call: TRBD1; cdr3_nt: TGTGCCAGCAGCTTCCTCAGGGGGCAGATCTACGAGCAGTACTTC; cdr3_aa: CASSFLRGQIYEQYF
v_call: TRBV5-1; clone_size: .; j_call: TRBJ2-7; d_call: TRBD2; cdr3_nt: TGCGCCAGCCGCACTGGGACTAGCGGGAGCCACGAGCAGTACTTC; cdr3_aa: CASRTGTSGSHEQYF
v_call: TRBV11-3; clone_size: .; j_call: TRBJ2-1; d_call: .; cdr3_nt: TGTGCCAGCAGCCCCCGGGCAGGGTCCTACAATGAGCAGTTCTTC; cdr3_aa: CASSPRAGSYNEQFF
v_call: TRBV29-1; clone_size: few; j_call: TRBJ2-7; d_call: TRBD2; cdr3_nt: TGCAGCGTTGATTCCGGGACTAGCCCCTACGAGCAGTACTTC; cdr3_aa: CSVDSGTSPYEQYF
v_call: TRBV6-5; clone_size: few; j_call: TRBJ1-1; d_call: .; cdr3_nt: TGTGCCAGCAGTTACCGGGACATCACTGAAGCTTTCTTT; cdr3_aa: CASSYRDITEAFF
v_call: TRBV29-1; clone_size: few; j_call: TRBJ1-2; d_call: .; cdr3_nt: TGCAGCATTCGTGCAGGGATTAACTATGGCTACACCTTC; cdr3_aa: CSIRAGINYGYTF
v_call: TRBV28; clone_size: many; j_call: TRBJ2-3; d_call: .; cdr3_nt: TGTGCCAGCAGTCTCCCCTTAGCAGCAGATACGCAGTATTTT; cdr3_aa: CASSLPLAADTQYF
v_call: TRBV20-1; clone_size: few; j_call: TRBJ1-2; d_call: TRBD1; cdr3_nt: TGCAGTGCTAGGAATGGACAGGGGGAGGACTATGGCTACACCTTC; cdr3_aa: CSARNGQGEDYGYTF
v_call: TRBV9; clone_size: .; j_call: TRBJ2-1; d_call: .; cdr3_nt: TGTGCCAGCAGCGTATTTCGGGCAGGGGTCTACAATGAGCAGTTCTTC; cdr3_aa: CASSVFRAGVYNEQFF
v_call: TRBV5-1; clone_size: .; j_call: TRBJ2-2; d_call: .; cdr3_nt: TGCGCCAGCAGCTTGAATGGGTTCGGGGACACCGGGGAGCTGTTTTTT; cdr3_aa: CASSLNGFGDTGELFF
v_call: TRBV7-2; clone_size: many; j_call: TRBJ2-7; d_call: .; cdr3_nt: TGTGCCAGCAGCTCCAATCAGGAGTACCAGTACTTC; cdr3_aa: CASSSNQEYQYF
v_call: TRBV7-3; clone_size: few; j_call: TRBJ2-5; d_call: .; cdr3_nt: TGTGCCAGCAGCTTAGGGCCAGTTCAAGAGACCCAGTACTTC; cdr3_aa: CASSLGPVQETQYF
v_call: TRBV20-1; clone_size: .; j_call: TRBJ2-1; d_call: TRBD2; cdr3_nt: TGCAGTGCTAGAGGTCCGACTAGCGGGAGGGTCTACAATGAGCAGTTCTTC; cdr3_aa: CSARGPTSGRVYNEQFF
v_call: TRBV27; clone_size: few; j_call: TRBJ1-1; d_call: .; cdr3_nt: TGTGCCAGCAGTCCAAGGACAGCCGAGGGACACACTGAAGCTTTCTTT; cdr3_aa: CASSPRTAEGHTEAFF
v_call: TRBV7-3; clone_size: .; j_call: TRBJ2-3; d_call: .; cdr3_nt: TGTGCCAGCAGCTCCCTCCTCACAGATACGCAGTATTTT; cdr3_aa: CASSSLLTDTQYF
v_call: TRBV28; clone_size: few; j_call: TRBJ2-1; d_call: .; cdr3_nt: TGTGCCAGCAGCCGTGAAGGGGGGATTTCTTACAATGAGCAGTTCTTC; cdr3_aa: CASSREGGISYNEQFF
v_call: TRBV20-1; clone_size: .; j_call: TRBJ2-3; d_call: TRBD1; cdr3_nt: TGCAGTGCTAGAGACCGACAGGGACGCACAGATACGCAGTATTTT; cdr3_aa: CSARDRQGRTDTQYF
v_call: TRBV20-1; clone_size: few; j_call: TRBJ1-1; d_call: .; cdr3_nt: TGCAGTGCTAGATCGGGACTCTCGAACACTGAAGCTTTCTTT; cdr3_aa: CSARSGLSNTEAFF
v_call: TRBV12-3/TRBV12-4; clone_size: many; j_call: TRBJ1-4; d_call: .; cdr3_nt: TGTGCCAGCAGTCCCGGGCCTAATGAAAAACTGTTTTTT; cdr3_aa: CASSPGPNEKLFF
v_call: TRBV4-3; clone_size: .; j_call: TRBJ2-2; d_call: .; cdr3_nt: TGCGCCAGCAGCCAAGTTAATTTGAACACCGGGGAGCTGTTTTTT; cdr3_aa: CASSQVNLNTGELFF
v_call: TRBV12-3/TRBV12-4; clone_size: few; j_call: TRBJ2-5; d_call: TRBD1; cdr3_nt: TGTGCCAGCAGCCGACAGGGGGTACCAGGAGAGACCCAGTACTTC; cdr3_aa: CASSRQGVPGETQYF
v_call: TRBV4-3; clone_size: .; j_call: TRBJ2-1; d_call: .; cdr3_nt: TGCGCCAGCAGCCAAGATCTACTATTCCATGAGCAGTTCTTC; cdr3_aa: CASSQDLLFHEQFF
v_call: TRBV6-2/TRBV6-3; clone_size: few; j_call: TRBJ1-5; d_call: .; cdr3_nt: TGTGCCAGCAGTTACTCTGGGGGCTGGCAGCCCCAGCATTTT; cdr3_aa: CASSYSGGWQPQHF
v_call: TRBV12-3/TRBV12-4; clone_size: .; j_call: TRBJ2-1; d_call: TRBD2; cdr3_nt: TGTGCCATTCAGAGCGGGAACCAATACAATGAGCAGTTCTTC; cdr3_aa: CAIQSGNQYNEQFF
v_call: TRBV6-5; clone_size: .; j_call: TRBJ1-4; d_call: TRBD1; cdr3_nt: TGTGCCAGCAGTTACGGACAGGGGAAAAATGAAAAACTGTTTTTT; cdr3_aa: CASSYGQGKNEKLFF
v_call: TRBV7-8; clone_size: .; j_call: TRBJ1-2; d_call: .; cdr3_nt: TGTGCCAGCAGCTCGCACGAGCCATCAAACTATGGCTACACCTTC; cdr3_aa: CASSSHEPSNYGYTF
v_call: TRBV11-1; clone_size: .; j_call: TRBJ1-2; d_call: .; cdr3_nt: TGTGCCAGCAGCGATACCGGGACGGGCAGCTATGGCTACACCTTC; cdr3_aa: CASSDTGTGSYGYTF
v_call: TRBV7-2; clone_size: .; j_call: TRBJ1-6; d_call: .; cdr3_nt: TGTGCCAGCAGCTTAGCCTCCTATAATTCACCCCTCCACTTT; cdr3_aa: CASSLASYNSPLHF
v_call: TRBV23-1; clone_size: .; j_call: TRBJ2-5; d_call: TRBD1; cdr3_nt: TGCGCCAGCAGTCCCCCCAAACAGGGGTACCAAGAGACCCAGTACTTC; cdr3_aa: CASSPPKQGYQETQYF
v_call: TRBV12-3/TRBV12-4; clone_size: many; j_call: TRBJ2-1; d_call: TRBD2; cdr3_nt: TGTGCCAGCAGTTTAGATCACGGGACTAGCGCAGACAATGAGCAGTTCTTC; cdr3_aa: CASSLDHGTSADNEQFF
v_call: TRBV10-3; clone_size: many; j_call: TRBJ2-2; d_call: TRBD2; cdr3_nt: TGTGCCATCAGTCCCCTTTTAGCGGGAGATTCCAGCACCGGGGAGCTGTTTTTT; cdr3_aa: CAISPLLAGDSSTGELFF
v_call: TRBV14; clone_size: few; j_call: TRBJ2-1; d_call: TRBD2; cdr3_nt: TGTGCCAGCAGCCAAGGAACTAGCGGGAGTATCGATGAGCAGTTCTTC; cdr3_aa: CASSQGTSGSIDEQFF
v_call: TRBV28; clone_size: many; j_call: TRBJ2-1; d_call: TRBD2; cdr3_nt: TGTGCCAGCAGTTTGAGCGGGAGGGGATACAATGAGCAGTTCTTC; cdr3_aa: CASSLSGRGYNEQFF
v_call: TRBV9; clone_size: many; j_call: TRBJ2-1; d_call: TRBD2; cdr3_nt: TGTGCCAGCAGCGTGCCCTCCCTGCTAGCGGGAGAGCAGTTCTTC; cdr3_aa: CASSVPSLLAGEQFF
v_call: TRBV20-1; clone_size: many; j_call: TRBJ2-3; d_call: TRBD2; cdr3_nt: TGCAGTGCTAGATTAGCGGGAGGGGATACGCAGTATTTT; cdr3_aa: CSARLAGGDTQYF
v_call: TRBV12-3/TRBV12-4; clone_size: many; j_call: TRBJ2-5; d_call: TRBD2; cdr3_nt: TGTGCCAGCACCAACCGGACTAGCGGGAGCGGAGAGACCCAGTACTTC; cdr3_aa: CASTNRTSGSGETQYF
v_call: TRBV5-1; clone_size: .; j_call: TRBJ1-2; d_call: .; cdr3_nt: TGCGCCAGCAGCTTGGCCGGGGCAGGCATCAACTATGGCTACACCTTC; cdr3_aa: CASSLAGAGINYGYTF
v_call: TRBV7-2; clone_size: .; j_call: TRBJ2-7; d_call: .; cdr3_nt: TGTGCCAGCAGTACTACGGGACATACGAACTACGAGCAGTACTTC; cdr3_aa: CASSTTGHTNYEQYF
v_call: TRBV5-1; clone_size: many; j_call: TRBJ2-2; d_call: .; cdr3_nt: TGCGCCAGCAGCTTGGAACAACGAACCGGGGAGCTGTTTTTT; cdr3_aa: CASSLEQRTGELFF
v_call: TRBV12-3/TRBV12-4; clone_size: .; j_call: TRBJ2-7; d_call: TRBD1; cdr3_nt: TGTGCCAGCAGTTTAAGCCTGGGACAGACAACCTACGAGCAGTACTTC; cdr3_aa: CASSLSLGQTTYEQYF
v_call: TRBV11-2; clone_size: many; j_call: TRBJ2-3; d_call: TRBD2; cdr3_nt: TGTGCCAGCAGCTTTAGCGGGATTTACTCAGATACGCAGTATTTT; cdr3_aa: CASSFSGIYSDTQYF
v_call: TRBV10-3; clone_size: .; j_call: TRBJ2-3; d_call: TRBD2; cdr3_nt: TGTGCCATCAGGGCCGGGACTACCACAGATACGCAGTATTTT; cdr3_aa: CAIRAGTTTDTQYF
v_call: TRBV29-1; clone_size: many; j_call: TRBJ2-7; d_call: TRBD2; cdr3_nt: TGCAGCGTTGAAACCGAGGCTAGCGGGAGCCCCTACGAGCAGTACTTC; cdr3_aa: CSVETEASGSPYEQYF
v_call: TRBV7-2; clone_size: once; j_call: TRBJ2-7; d_call: .; cdr3_nt: TGTGCCAGCAGCTTAGTACAGCCCTTCTCCTACGAGCAGTACTTC; cdr3_aa: CASSLVQPFSYEQYF
v_call: TRBV5-1; clone_size: few; j_call: TRBJ2-2; d_call: .; cdr3_nt: TGCGCCAGCACCATCGGTCCACTTAACACCGGGGAGCTGTTTTTT; cdr3_aa: CASTIGPLNTGELFF
v_call: TRBV28; clone_size: .; j_call: TRBJ1-2; d_call: TRBD1; cdr3_nt: TGTGCCACCACCGGGACAGGGGACGGCTACACCTTC; cdr3_aa: CATTGTGDGYTF
v_call: TRBV11-2; clone_size: many; j_call: TRBJ2-5; d_call: .; cdr3_nt: TGTGCCAGCAGCGGCGGTAGACATCAGTACTTC; cdr3_aa: CASSGGRHQYF
v_call: TRBV6-2/TRBV6-3; clone_size: .; j_call: TRBJ2-7; d_call: TRBD2; cdr3_nt: TGTGCCAGCAGTTACTCGACTAGCGGGAGGTACCACTCCTACGAGCAGTACTTC; cdr3_aa: CASSYSTSGRYHSYEQYF
v_call: TRBV10-3; clone_size: few; j_call: TRBJ2-1; d_call: TRBD1; cdr3_nt: TGTGCCATACAGTCTGGGACAGGGTACAATGAGCAGTTCTTC; cdr3_aa: CAIQSGTGYNEQFF